This T cell receptor beta chain was sequenced during a study of blood T cell repertoires in COVID-19. About the study: Samples came from the United States, Italy and Spain, spanning acute and convalescent COVID-19. Sample material is recorded as cDNA or gDNA derived from T cells, B-cell-depleted T cells, or PBMCs.

Profiling relied on immunoSEQ multiplex PCR, and the TCRdb table lists in-frame clones only, not all of them. This sample yields over 150,000 clones, of which roughly 84% are seen a single time; around 8.1% belongs to the top ten. The CDR3 covers 14 residues. V gave up 0 bases and J gave up 5 bases; unmatched junction bases: 2. Germline CDR1 reads LNHDA; CDR2 reads SQIVND (reference sequence). Enrollment of patients from Seattle took place during active infection, with longitudinal follow-up. Sample: peripheral blood. This TCR was recovered from a woman aged 55-75 years with COVID-19, enrolled during active disease. The chain recombines TRBV19 with TRBJ2-5; 8 nucleotides match TRBD2. The CDR3 sequence: CASSIERGRETQYF. CDR3 DNA: TGTGCCAGTAGTATAGAACGCGGGAGGGAGACCCAGTACTTC.